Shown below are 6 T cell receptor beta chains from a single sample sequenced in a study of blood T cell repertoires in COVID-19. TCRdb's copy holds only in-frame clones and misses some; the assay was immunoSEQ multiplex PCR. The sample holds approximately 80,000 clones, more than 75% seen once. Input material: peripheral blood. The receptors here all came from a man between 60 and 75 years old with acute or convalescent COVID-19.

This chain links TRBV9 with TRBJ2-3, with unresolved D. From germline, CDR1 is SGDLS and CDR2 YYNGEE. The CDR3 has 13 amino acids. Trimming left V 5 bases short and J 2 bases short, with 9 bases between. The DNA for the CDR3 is TGTGCCAGCAGTGGGCTTTTCACAGATACGCAGTATTTT. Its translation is CASSGLFTDTQYF.

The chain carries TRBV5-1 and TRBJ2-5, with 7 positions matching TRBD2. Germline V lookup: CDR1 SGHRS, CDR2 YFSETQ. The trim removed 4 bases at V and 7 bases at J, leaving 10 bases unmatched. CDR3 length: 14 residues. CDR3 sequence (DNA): TGCGCCAGCAGCCAGCTAGCGGCGGAGGGGACCCAGTACTTC. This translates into CASSQLAAEGTQYF. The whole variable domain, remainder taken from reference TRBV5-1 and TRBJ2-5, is KAGVTQTPRYLIKTRGQQVTLSCSPISGHRSVSWYQQTPGQGLQFLFEYFSETQRNKGNFPGRFSGRQFSNSRSEMNVSTLELGDSALYLCASSQLAAEGTQYFGPGTRLLVL.

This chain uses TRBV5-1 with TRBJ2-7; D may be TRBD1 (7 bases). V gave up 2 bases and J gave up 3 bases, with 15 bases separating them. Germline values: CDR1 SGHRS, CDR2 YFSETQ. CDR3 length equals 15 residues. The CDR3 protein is CASSFRQGGVYEQYF. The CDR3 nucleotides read TGCGCCAGCAGCTTCCGGCAGGGGGGTGTCTACGAGCAGTACTTC.

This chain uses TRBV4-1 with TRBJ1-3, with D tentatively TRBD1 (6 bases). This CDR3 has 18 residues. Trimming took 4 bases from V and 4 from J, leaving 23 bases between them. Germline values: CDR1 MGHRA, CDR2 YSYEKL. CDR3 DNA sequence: TGCGCCAGCAGCCCGGGACATCTCCCGGCTATCTCAGGAAACACCATATATTTT. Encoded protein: CASSPGHLPAISGNTIYF.

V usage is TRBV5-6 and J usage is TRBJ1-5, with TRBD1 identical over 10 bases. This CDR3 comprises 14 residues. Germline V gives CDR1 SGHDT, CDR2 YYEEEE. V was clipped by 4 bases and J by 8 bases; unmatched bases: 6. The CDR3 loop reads CASSSPGQGKPQHF. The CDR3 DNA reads TGTGCCAGCAGCAGTCCGGGACAGGGGAAGCCCCAGCATTTT. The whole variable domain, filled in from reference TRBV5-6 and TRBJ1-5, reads DAGVTQSPTHLIKTRGQQVTLRCSPKSGHDTVSWYQQALGQGPQFIFQYYEEEERQRGNFPDRFSGHQFPNYSSELNVNALLLGDSALYLCASSSPGQGKPQHFGDGTRLSIL.

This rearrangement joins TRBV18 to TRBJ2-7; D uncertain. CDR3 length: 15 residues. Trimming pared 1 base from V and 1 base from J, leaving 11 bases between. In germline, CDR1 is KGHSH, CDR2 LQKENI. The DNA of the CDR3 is TGTGCCAGCTCACCACAAAGCCTTCCTTCCTACGAGCAGTACTTC. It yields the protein CASSPQSLPSYEQYF.